This T cell receptor (beta chain) was profiled in a study of shared clonotypes between healthy human individuals. The CDR3 is made up of 15 amino acids. Per the germline V gene, CDR1 is SGDLS and CDR2 is YYNGEE. The junction had 4 bases not matched to a gene; V was cut back by 4 bases and J by 2 bases. CD8 cells classed as naive were CD45RO-negative and positively selected for CCR7, excluding terminally differentiated effector memory CD45RA+ cells. Measured with immunoSEQ multiplex PCR; TCRdb has only the in-frame clones, and not every one. The sample lists under 2,000,000 clones; over 85% were seen once.

The rearrangement links TRBV9 to TRBJ1-3; 9 positions match TRBD1. The sample taken for sequencing was naive CD8+ T cells sorted from blood. The receptor comes from a man between 18 and 35 years old in good health. The CDR3: CASSMDRGAGNTIYF. The CDR3 DNA is TGTGCCAGCAGCATGGACAGGGGTGCTGGAAACACCATATATTTT. Looking up the rest from reference TRBV9 and TRBJ1-3 gives the full variable domain: DSGVTQTPKHLITATGQRVTLRCSPRSGDLSVYWYQQSLDQGLQFLIQYYNGEERAKGNILERFSAQQFPDLHSELNLSSLELGDSALYFCASSMDRGAGNTIYFGEGSWLTVV.